Given below is one T cell receptor beta chain in context. Its antigen is still unknown. Unsorted whole blood supplied the blood RNA, and germline DNA was isolated too. This sample was taken from a study of tumor-infiltrating lymphocytes in primary liver carcinoma. Study-wide findings and caveats: Researchers did not compare CD4+ and CD8+ repertoires, as samples were bulk unsorted. Whereas tumor region pairs overlapped more, tumor-adjacent and tumor-blood pairs overlapped less.

Reverse transcription of 500 to 650 ng total RNA with a constant-region primer produced TCR beta cDNA. For TCR beta, libraries were produced by three nested multiplex PCR rounds using slightly modified ARM-PCR. TRBV1-TRBV30 forward primers paired with a C-beta reverse primer drove the first two PCR rounds, roughly 9 cycles each. A single record per CDR3 protein comes from TCRdb applying MiXCR to the multiplex PCR reads. The sample consists of around 170,000 distinct CDR3 sequences, less than 65% of them appearing once. Looked up from germline, CDR1 is SNHLY and CDR2 is FYNNEI. The CDR3 loop spans 14 amino acids. Trimming cost V 6 bases and J 4 bases, with 14 bases left between them.

The V call is TRBV2, the J call TRBJ2-3, with a weak D call TRBD2 (5 bases). The sample was peripheral blood. The sequence was collected from a man aged 35 to 55 with primary liver carcinoma and hepatitis B virus infection. CDR3 sequence reads: CASREDKRPDTQYF. The CDR3 nucleotides read TGTGCCAGCAGGGAGGATAAGAGGCCAGATACGCAGTATTTT.